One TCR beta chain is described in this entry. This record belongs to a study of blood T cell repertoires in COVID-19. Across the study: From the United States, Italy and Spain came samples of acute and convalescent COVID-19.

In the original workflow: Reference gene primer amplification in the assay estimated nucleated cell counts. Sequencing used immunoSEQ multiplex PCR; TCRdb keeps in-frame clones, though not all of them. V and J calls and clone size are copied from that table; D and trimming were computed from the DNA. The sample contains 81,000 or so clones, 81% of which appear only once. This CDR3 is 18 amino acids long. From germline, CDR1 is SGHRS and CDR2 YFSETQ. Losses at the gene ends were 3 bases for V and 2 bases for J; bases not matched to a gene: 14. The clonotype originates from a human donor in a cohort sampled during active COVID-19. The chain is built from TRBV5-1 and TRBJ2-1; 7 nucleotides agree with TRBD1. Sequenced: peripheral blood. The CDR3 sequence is CASSWDSPSSLPYNEQFF. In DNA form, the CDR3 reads TGCGCCAGCAGCTGGGACAGCCCATCGAGCCTTCCCTACAATGAGCAGTTCTTC.